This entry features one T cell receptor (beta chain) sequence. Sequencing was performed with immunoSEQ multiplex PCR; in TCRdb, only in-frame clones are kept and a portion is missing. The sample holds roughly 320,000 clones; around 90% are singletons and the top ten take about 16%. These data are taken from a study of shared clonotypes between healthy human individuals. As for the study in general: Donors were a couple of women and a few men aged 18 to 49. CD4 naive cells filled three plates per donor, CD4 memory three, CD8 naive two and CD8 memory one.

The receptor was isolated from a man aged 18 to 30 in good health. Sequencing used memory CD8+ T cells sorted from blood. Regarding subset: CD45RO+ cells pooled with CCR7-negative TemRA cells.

In DNA form, the CDR3 reads TGTGCCAGCGGGCAGGTGTGGAACACTGAAGCTTTCTTT. This codes for CASGQVWNTEAFF. The chain employs TRBV7-9 and TRBJ1-1, with D uncertain. Trimming shortened V by 8 bases and J by 1 base, and 11 bases separated the two germline ends. This CDR3 is 13 amino acids long. Per germline, CDR1 SEHNR and CDR2 FQNEAQ (reference sequence).